The 27 T cell receptor beta chains reported below all come from one sample, sequenced in a study of cytomegalovirus exposure and HLA in healthy donors. PCR involved 60 Vbeta and 13 Jbeta primers. Assay used: immunoSEQ multiplex PCR; TCRdb lists only in-frame clones, some missing. The sample gives 120,000 to 150,000 clones, about 73% of which show up once; about 2.9% is in the top ten. The sequencing sample was made of PBMCs. The source is a man in his forties in good health and CMV-seropositive.

This chain links TRBV7-8 with TRBJ1-5; TRBD1 might be the D (6 bases). The germline CDR1 and CDR2 sequences are SGHVS and FQNEAQ. The CDR3 is 15 residues long. The V end was cut by 1 base, the J end by 7 bases, with 14 bases between. The CDR3: CASSLGVAGDQPQHF. The CDR3 DNA is TGTGCCAGCAGCTTAGGAGTAGCAGGGGACCAGCCCCAGCATTTT.

This clone was observed a handful of times. The chain is built from TRBV5-4 and TRBJ2-2; D gene uncertain. The CDR3 runs to 15 residues. The V end lost 4 bases, the J end lost 0 bases, and 10 bases lay between the germline ends. The germline CDR1 and CDR2 sequences are SGHNT and YYREEE (reference sequence). CDR3 nucleotides: TGTGCCAGCAGCCCGGTTCGTTCGAACACCGGGGAGCTGTTTTTT. It codes for CASSPVRSNTGELFF.

V and J are TRBV28 and TRBJ1-2; perhaps TRBD1 as D (5 bases). This CDR3 is 15 amino acids long. Trimming removed 6 bases at V and 2 bases at J, with 16 bases between. CDR1 and CDR2 (germline): MDHEN, SYDVKM. CDR3 DNA: TGTGCCAGCAGCCTTCCGACGGCAGGGAACTATGGCTACACCTTC. It is translated as CASSLPTAGNYGYTF.

V usage is TRBV25-1 and J usage is TRBJ1-2; D ambiguous. The CDR3 extends over 10 amino acids. The germline gives CDR1 MGHDK, CDR2 SYGVNS. The V end lost 4 bases, the J end lost 8 bases, and 5 bases lay between the germline ends. As DNA, the CDR3 is TGTGCCAGCAGTGGGGAGGGCTACACCTTC. Translation gives CASSGEGYTF.

The chain couples TRBV27 to TRBJ1-2; 7 nucleotides line up with TRBD1. CDR3 length: 11 amino acids. Trimming took 7 bases from V and 13 from J; bases not matched to a gene: 9. Germline-derived CDR1 and CDR2 are MNHEY and SMNVEV (reference sequence). For the CDR3, the DNA is TGTGCCAGCAATAAGGGGGCGGTCTTCACCTTC. Translating it yields CASNKGAVFTF.

V is TRBV6-4 and J is TRBJ2-3; perhaps TRBD1 as D (6 bases). Germline-derived CDR1 and CDR2 are MRHNA and SNTAGT. The CDR3 sequence is 12 residues long. Trimming cost V 4 bases and J 7 bases, with 9 bases left between them. CDR3 sequence: CASSGQDHTQYF. In nucleotides, the CDR3 is TGTGCCAGCAGTGGACAGGACCATACGCAGTATTTT.

The chain joins TRBV11-2 to TRBJ2-5; 12 positions match TRBD2. The CDR3 loop spans 15 amino acids. With V trimmed by 4 bases and J by 5 bases, 5 bases remained unmatched. Germline values: CDR1 SGHAT, CDR2 FQNNGV. CDR3: CASSSTGTSGETQYF. In DNA, the CDR3 is TGTGCCAGCAGCTCAACCGGGACTAGCGGGGAGACCCAGTACTTC.

This chain joins TRBV7-9 and TRBJ2-3; no clear D. V lost 1 base and J 6 bases, leaving 11 bases between the germline ends. Germline V gene sequence: CDR1 SEHNR, CDR2 FQNEAQ (reference sequence). The CDR3 has 14 residues. The CDR3 DNA reads TGTGCCAGCAGCTTAGTATTGGGCCCCGATACGCAGTATTTT. Protein: CASSLVLGPDTQYF.

CDR3 nucleotides: TGTGCCAGCGCCTGGACTAGCGGGATGACAGATACGCAGTATTTT. Its translation is CASAWTSGMTDTQYF. V usage is TRBV18 and J usage is TRBJ2-3; 12 bases are shared with TRBD2. Per germline, CDR1 KGHSH and CDR2 LQKENI. CDR3 size: 15 residues. The trim removed 8 bases at V and 3 bases at J, leaving 6 bases unmatched.

The V and J genes are TRBV5-5 and TRBJ1-6; possibly TRBD1 for D (6 bases). Per germline, CDR1 SGHKS and CDR2 YYEKEE (reference sequence). The CDR3 runs to 15 residues. The germline V and J ends were trimmed by 1 base and 8 bases, with 13 bases remaining between them. The chain's CDR3 is CASSLTGQWDSPLHF. Here the CDR3 DNA reads TGTGCCAGCAGCTTGACTGGACAGTGGGATTCACCCCTCCACTTT.

J is TRBJ2-3 and V is TRBV29-1; 10 nucleotides match TRBD1. The V gene end was trimmed by 7 bases and the J gene end by 7 bases; junction bases not matched to a gene: 8. Germline lookup yields CDR1 SQVTM and CDR2 ANQGSEA. CDR3 length: 13 residues. CDR3 in DNA: TGCAGCGGCGCGACAGGGGGCAGAAATACGCAGTATTTT. Its translation is CSGATGGRNTQYF.

This chain joins TRBV15 and TRBJ2-7, with a possible D match to TRBD2 (6 bases). V gave up 3 bases and J gave up 7 bases, with 16 bases separating them. The CDR3 loop spans 14 amino acids. In germline, CDR1 is LNHNV, CDR2 YYDKDF (reference sequence). The CDR3 here is CATSRGHMAGEQYF. CDR3 in DNA: TGTGCCACCAGCAGGGGGCACATGGCGGGGGAGCAGTACTTC.

The chain combines TRBV16 with TRBJ2-7; D is unclear. The germline gives CDR1 KGHSY, CDR2 FQNENV. V was clipped by 1 base and J by 6 bases, with 10 bases between them. The CDR3 has 13 amino acids. As DNA, the CDR3 is TGTGCCAGCAGCCAATTAAAGGCGGCCGAGCAGTACTTC. This codes for CASSQLKAAEQYF.

V is TRBV6-6 and J is TRBJ2-7; 11 bases line up with TRBD2. CDR3 size: 14 residues. With V trimmed by 7 bases and J by 5 bases, 7 bases remained unmatched. The germline V gene has CDR1 MNHNY and CDR2 SVGAGI (reference sequence). The CDR3 spells CASTGTSGAHEQYF. The CDR3 DNA follows: TGTGCCAGCACCGGGACTAGCGGCGCGCACGAGCAGTACTTC.

This clone has a handful of counts. Other DNA sequences of this sample code for an identical CDR3. The V and J genes are TRBV4-3 and TRBJ2-7, with a weak D call TRBD2 (5 bases). Looked up from germline, CDR1 is LGHNA and CDR2 is YSLEER. The CDR3 totals 14 residues. V was trimmed by 1 base and J by 0 bases, leaving 7 bases between them. Here the CDR3 DNA reads TGCGCCAGCAGCCAAGGAGGGAGCTCCTACGAGCAGTACTTC. Translated, it gives CASSQGGSSYEQYF.

This clone has a handful of counts. V gene TRBV7-9 combines with J gene TRBJ2-3; D gene uncertain. This CDR3 has 15 residues. V lost 8 bases and J lost 6, with 21 bases in between. The germline gives CDR1 SEHNR, CDR2 FQNEAQ (reference sequence). The CDR3 sequence: CASLTDFFGWDTQYF. The CDR3 nucleotides are TGTGCCAGCCTTACTGACTTTTTCGGATGGGATACGCAGTATTTT. The full variable domain, rest sourced from reference TRBV7-9 and TRBJ2-3, is DTGVSQNPRHKITKRGQNVTFRCDPISEHNRLYWYRQTLGQGPEFLTYFQNEAQLEKSRLLSDRFSAERPKGSFSTLEIQRTEQGDSAMYLCASLTDFFGWDTQYFGPGTRLTVL.

This sequence joins TRBV7-8 and TRBJ2-1; TRBD2 agrees at 11 bases. This CDR3 region has 16 residues. J lost 1 base, V lost 7 bases, and 6 bases had no gene match. Germline V lookup: CDR1 SGHVS, CDR2 FQNEAQ. The CDR3 DNA is TGTGCCAGCATCCTCATAGCGGGAGGGTCCTACAATGAGCAGTTCTTC. Amino acid sequence: CASILIAGGSYNEQFF.

The chain couples TRBV25-1 to TRBJ2-3, with a weak D call TRBD2 (6 bases). This CDR3 has 15 amino acids. The germline V and J ends were trimmed by 7 bases and 0 bases, with 14 bases remaining between them. CDR1 is MGHDK and CDR2 is SYGVNS in the germline V gene. CDR3 nucleotides: TGTGCCAGCATAGGGATCGGGACTAGCACAGATACGCAGTATTTT. The encoded protein is CASIGIGTSTDTQYF.

The chain has TRBV19 and TRBJ2-6; no reliable D call. The CDR3 is 14 amino acids. Looked up from germline, CDR1 is LNHDA and CDR2 is SQIVND (reference sequence). Trimming removed 9 bases from V and 0 bases from J, with 9 bases in between. In DNA form, the CDR3 reads TGTGCCAGCTCTATCGACTCTGGGGCCAACGTCCTGACTTTC. Translation gives CASSIDSGANVLTF.

V and J are TRBV19 and TRBJ1-4, with D hard to call. This CDR3 contains 13 residues. From germline, CDR1 is LNHDA and CDR2 SQIVND (reference sequence). The V and J ends lost 10 bases and 8 bases respectively, with 17 bases between them. CDR3 DNA sequence: TGTGCCACCACGGGATCCAACATAGAAAAACTGTTTTTT. Translating it yields CATTGSNIEKLFF.

The chain links TRBV6-6 to TRBJ2-5; D perhaps matches TRBD2 (5 bases). Germline lookup yields CDR1 MNHNY and CDR2 SVGAGI (reference sequence). The CDR3 covers 13 residues. V lost 8 bases to trimming and J lost 3 bases, with 13 bases between them. CDR3 sequence reads: CASLLRGEETQYF. As DNA, the CDR3 is TGTGCCAGCCTACTTCGGGGAGAAGAGACCCAGTACTTC.

V usage is TRBV10-3 and J usage is TRBJ2-7, with 10 bases fitting TRBD2. This CDR3 is built from 14 residues. Per the germline V gene, CDR1 is ENHRY and CDR2 is SYGVKD. The V and J ends lost 5 bases and 0 bases, in that order; junction bases with no gene match: 1. The CDR3 spells CAISLAGDSYEQYF. In DNA, the CDR3 is TGTGCCATCAGTCTAGCGGGAGACTCCTACGAGCAGTACTTC.

This chain joins TRBV18 and TRBJ2-3; 7 bases are a match to TRBD1. Germline V gene sequence: CDR1 KGHSH, CDR2 LQKENI. CDR3 length: 14 residues. V dropped 8 bases and J dropped 1; count of bases not matched to a gene: 6. DNA for the CDR3: TGTGCCAGCGCTACCGGGACAGGCACAGATACGCAGTATTTT. Translating gives CASATGTGTDTQYF.

The chain carries TRBV18 and TRBJ1-4; 9 bases align to TRBD1. Trimming removed 4 bases from V and 0 bases from J; junction bases left unmatched: 9. The CDR3 is 18 amino acids. Germline loops: CDR1 KGHSH, CDR2 LQKENI. The CDR3 DNA sequence: TGTGCCAGCTCACGGGTACAGGGGGCGACCTCAACTAATGAAAAACTGTTTTTT. Encoded protein: CASSRVQGATSTNEKLFF.

The gene calls are TRBV9 and TRBJ1-3, with D perhaps TRBD1 (5 bases). Germline CDR1 is SGDLS and CDR2 is YYNGEE. The CDR3 extends over 15 amino acids. V shed 0 bases and J shed 2 bases, with 9 bases lying between them. In DNA, the CDR3 is TGTGCCAGCAGCGTAGCCTGGGGGGCTGGAAACACCATATATTTT. Its translation: CASSVAWGAGNTIYF.

The chain employs TRBV30 and TRBJ1-6; possibly TRBD1 for D (5 bases). V shed 5 bases and J shed 10 bases, with 12 bases lying between them. CDR3 length: 12 amino acids. Germline CDR1 and CDR2: GTSNPN and SVGIG (reference sequence). This CDR3 reads CAWGRWGSPLHF. The CDR3 region has the DNA TGTGCCTGGGGGAGGTGGGGGTCACCCCTCCACTTT. The complete variable domain, with remaining parts taken from reference TRBV30 and TRBJ1-6, reads SQTIHQWPATLVQPVGSPLSLECTVEGTSNPNLYWYRQAAGRGLQLLFYSVGIGQISSEVPQNLSASRPQDRQFILSSKKLLLSDSGFYLCAWGRWGSPLHFGNGTRLTVT.

This clone has only a few counts. This rearrangement joins TRBV5-1 to TRBJ2-5; 7 positions agree with TRBD1. Unmatched junction bases numbered 4, after V lost 0 bases and J lost 5 bases. Germline V gene data show CDR1 as SGHRS and CDR2 as YFSETQ. The CDR3 extends over 14 amino acids. CDR3 loop: CASSLEGAGETQYF. For the CDR3, the DNA is TGCGCCAGCAGCTTGGAGGGGGCAGGGGAGACCCAGTACTTC.